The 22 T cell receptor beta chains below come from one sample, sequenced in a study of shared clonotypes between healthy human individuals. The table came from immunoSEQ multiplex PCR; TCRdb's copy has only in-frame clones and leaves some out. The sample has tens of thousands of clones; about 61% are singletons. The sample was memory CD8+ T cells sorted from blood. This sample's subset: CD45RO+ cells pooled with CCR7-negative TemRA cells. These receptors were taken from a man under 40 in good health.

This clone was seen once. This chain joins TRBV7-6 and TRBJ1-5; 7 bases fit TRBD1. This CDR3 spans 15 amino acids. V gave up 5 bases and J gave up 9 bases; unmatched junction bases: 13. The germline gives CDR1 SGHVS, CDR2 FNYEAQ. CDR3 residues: CASSPSTGKGVPQHF. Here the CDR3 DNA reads TGTGCCAGCAGCCCCTCGACAGGGAAGGGTGTGCCCCAGCATTTT.

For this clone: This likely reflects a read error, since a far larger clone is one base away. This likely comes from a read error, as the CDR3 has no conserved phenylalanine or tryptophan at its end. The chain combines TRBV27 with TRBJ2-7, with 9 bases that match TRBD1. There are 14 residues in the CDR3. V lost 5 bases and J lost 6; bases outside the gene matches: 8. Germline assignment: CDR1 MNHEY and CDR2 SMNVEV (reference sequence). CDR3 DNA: TGTGCCAGCAGTACTACCGGGACAGGGAGCGAGCAGTACCTC. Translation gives CASSTTGTGSEQYL.

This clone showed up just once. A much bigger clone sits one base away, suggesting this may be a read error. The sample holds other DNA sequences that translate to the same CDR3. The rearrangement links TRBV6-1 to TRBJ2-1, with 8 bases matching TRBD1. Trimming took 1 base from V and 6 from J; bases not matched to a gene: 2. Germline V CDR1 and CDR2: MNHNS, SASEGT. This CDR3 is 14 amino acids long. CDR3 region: CASSEGTGGNEQFF. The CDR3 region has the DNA TGTGCCAGCAGTGAAGGAACAGGGGGCAATGAGCAGTTCTTC.

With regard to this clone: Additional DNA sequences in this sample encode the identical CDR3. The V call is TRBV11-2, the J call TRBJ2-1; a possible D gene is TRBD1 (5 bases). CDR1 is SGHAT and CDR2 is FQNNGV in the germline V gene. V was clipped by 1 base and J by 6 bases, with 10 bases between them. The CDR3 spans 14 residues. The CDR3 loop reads CASSLAGNRNEQFF. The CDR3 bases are TGTGCCAGCAGCTTAGCAGGGAACCGCAATGAGCAGTTCTTC.

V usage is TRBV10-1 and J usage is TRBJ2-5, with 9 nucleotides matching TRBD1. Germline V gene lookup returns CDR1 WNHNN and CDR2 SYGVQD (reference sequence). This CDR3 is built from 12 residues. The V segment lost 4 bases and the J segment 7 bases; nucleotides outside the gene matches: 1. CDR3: CASSGQGGTQYF. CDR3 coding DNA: TGCGCCAGCAGTGGACAGGGGGGGACCCAGTACTTC.

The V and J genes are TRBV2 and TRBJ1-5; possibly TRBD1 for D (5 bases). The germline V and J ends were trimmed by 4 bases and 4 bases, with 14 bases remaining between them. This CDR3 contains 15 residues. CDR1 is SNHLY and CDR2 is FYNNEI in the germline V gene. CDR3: CASSGVMQGNQPQHF. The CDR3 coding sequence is TGTGCCAGCAGTGGGGTCATGCAGGGTAATCAGCCCCAGCATTTT. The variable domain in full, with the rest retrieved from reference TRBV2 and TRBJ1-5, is EPEVTQTPSHQVTQMGQEVILRCVPISNHLYFYWYRQILGQKVEFLVSFYNNEISEKSEIFDDQFSVERPDGSNFTLKIRSTKLEDSAMYFCASSGVMQGNQPQHFGDGTRLSIL.

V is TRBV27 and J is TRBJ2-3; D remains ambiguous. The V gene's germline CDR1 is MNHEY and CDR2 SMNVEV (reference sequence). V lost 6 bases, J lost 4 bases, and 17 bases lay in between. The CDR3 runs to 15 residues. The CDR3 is CASSSYIHWPDTQYF. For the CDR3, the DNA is TGTGCCAGCAGCTCCTACATCCACTGGCCAGATACGCAGTATTTT.

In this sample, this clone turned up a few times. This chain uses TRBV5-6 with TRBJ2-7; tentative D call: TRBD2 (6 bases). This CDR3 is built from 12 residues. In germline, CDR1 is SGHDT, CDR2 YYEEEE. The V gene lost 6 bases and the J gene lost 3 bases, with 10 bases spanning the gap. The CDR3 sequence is CASNKGGYEQYF. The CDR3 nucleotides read TGTGCCAGCAATAAGGGAGGCTACGAGCAGTACTTC.

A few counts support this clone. The CDR3 is CASSQGTDATNEKLFF. The CDR3 DNA is TGTGCCAGCAGCCAAGGAACAGATGCAACTAATGAAAAACTGTTTTTT. The chain couples TRBV7-9 to TRBJ1-4, with D hard to call. The V end lost 5 bases, the J end lost 0 bases, and 13 bases lay between the germline ends. The CDR3 loop spans 16 amino acids. Germline CDR1 SEHNR, CDR2 FQNEAQ (reference sequence).

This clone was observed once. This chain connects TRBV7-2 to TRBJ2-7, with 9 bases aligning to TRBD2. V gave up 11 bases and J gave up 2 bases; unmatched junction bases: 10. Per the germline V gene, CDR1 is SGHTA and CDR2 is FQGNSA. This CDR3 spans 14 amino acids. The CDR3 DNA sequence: TGTGCCGGGAGTAAGCGGGAGGACCCCTACGAGCAGTACTTC. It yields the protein CAGSKREDPYEQYF. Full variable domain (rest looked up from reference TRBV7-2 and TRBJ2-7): GAGVSQSPSNKVTEKGKDVELRCDPISGHTALYWYRQSLGQGLEFLIYFQGNSAPDKSGLPSDRFSAERTGGSVSTLTIQRTQQEDSAVYLCAGSKREDPYEQYFGPGTRLTVT.

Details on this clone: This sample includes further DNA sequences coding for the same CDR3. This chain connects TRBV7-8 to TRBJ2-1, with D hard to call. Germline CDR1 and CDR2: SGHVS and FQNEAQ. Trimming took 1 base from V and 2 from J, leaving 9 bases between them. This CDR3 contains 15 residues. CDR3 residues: CASSLGPSPYNEQFF. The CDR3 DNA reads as TGTGCCAGCAGCTTAGGTCCCAGCCCCTACAATGAGCAGTTCTTC.

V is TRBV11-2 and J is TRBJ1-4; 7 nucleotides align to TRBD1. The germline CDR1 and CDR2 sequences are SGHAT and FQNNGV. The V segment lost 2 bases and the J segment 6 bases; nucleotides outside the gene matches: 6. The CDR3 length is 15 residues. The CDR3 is CASSLLGRGDEKLFF. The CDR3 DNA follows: TGTGCCAGCAGCTTACTAGGCAGGGGGGATGAAAAACTGTTTTTT.

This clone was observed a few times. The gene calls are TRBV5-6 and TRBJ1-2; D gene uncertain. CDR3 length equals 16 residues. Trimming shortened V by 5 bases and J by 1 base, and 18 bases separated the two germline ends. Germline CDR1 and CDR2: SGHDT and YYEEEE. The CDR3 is CASRERRGGVNYGYTF. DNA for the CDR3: TGTGCCAGCAGGGAGCGGAGAGGAGGTGTTAACTATGGCTACACCTTC.

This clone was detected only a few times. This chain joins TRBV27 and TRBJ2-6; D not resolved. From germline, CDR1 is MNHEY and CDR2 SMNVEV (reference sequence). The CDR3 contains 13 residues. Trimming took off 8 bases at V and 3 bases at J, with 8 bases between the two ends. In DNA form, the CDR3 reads TGTGCCAGCTCCCCTTATGGGGCCAACGTCCTGACTTTC. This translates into CASSPYGANVLTF.

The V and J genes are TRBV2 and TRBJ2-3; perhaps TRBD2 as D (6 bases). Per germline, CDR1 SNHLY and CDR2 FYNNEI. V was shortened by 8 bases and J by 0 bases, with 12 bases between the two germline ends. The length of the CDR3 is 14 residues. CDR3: CASDRDFSTDTQYF. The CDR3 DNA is TGTGCCAGCGACCGGGACTTCAGCACAGATACGCAGTATTTT.

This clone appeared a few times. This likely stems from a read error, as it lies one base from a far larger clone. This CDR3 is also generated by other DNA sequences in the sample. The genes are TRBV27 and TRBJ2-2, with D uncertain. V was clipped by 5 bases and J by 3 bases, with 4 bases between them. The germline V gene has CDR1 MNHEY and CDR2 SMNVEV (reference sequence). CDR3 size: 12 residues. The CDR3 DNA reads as TGTGCCAGCAGTCCATACACCGGGGAGCTGTTTTTT. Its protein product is CASSPYTGELFF.

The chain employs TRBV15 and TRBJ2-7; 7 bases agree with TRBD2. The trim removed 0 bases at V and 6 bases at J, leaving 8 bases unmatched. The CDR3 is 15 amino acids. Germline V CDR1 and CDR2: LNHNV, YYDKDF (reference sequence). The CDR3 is CATSRDRGESSEQYF. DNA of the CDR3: TGTGCCACCAGCAGAGATCGGGGGGAGAGTTCCGAGCAGTACTTC.

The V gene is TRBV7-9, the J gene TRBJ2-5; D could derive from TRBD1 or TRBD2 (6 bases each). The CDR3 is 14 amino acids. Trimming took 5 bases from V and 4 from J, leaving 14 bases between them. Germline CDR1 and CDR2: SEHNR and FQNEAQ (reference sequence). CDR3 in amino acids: CASSHAGGGETQYF. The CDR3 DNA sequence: TGTGCCAGCAGCCACGCTGGAGGGGGAGAGACCCAGTACTTC.

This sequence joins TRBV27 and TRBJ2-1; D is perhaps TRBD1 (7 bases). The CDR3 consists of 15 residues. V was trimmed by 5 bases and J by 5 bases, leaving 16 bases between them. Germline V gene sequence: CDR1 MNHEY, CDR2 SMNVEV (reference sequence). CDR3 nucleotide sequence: TGTGCCAGCAGTCCGAGGGACAGACTAGACAATGAGCAGTTCTTC. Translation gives CASSPRDRLDNEQFF.

The CDR3 nucleotides read TGTGCCAGCAGTGCGCTAGCGGGAGTTCTCGAACGCTACGAGCAGTACTTC. Translating gives CASSALAGVLERYEQYF. This chain uses TRBV6-1 with TRBJ2-7; 10 bases map to TRBD2. V gave up 4 bases and J gave up 3 bases; unmatched junction bases: 12. Per germline, CDR1 MNHNS and CDR2 SASEGT. This CDR3 contains 17 residues.

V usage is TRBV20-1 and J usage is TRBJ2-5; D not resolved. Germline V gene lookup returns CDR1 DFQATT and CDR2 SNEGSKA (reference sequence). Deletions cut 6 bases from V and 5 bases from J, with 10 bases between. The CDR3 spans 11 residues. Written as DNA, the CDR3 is TGCAGTGCGGAGCCTGATGAGACCCAGTACTTC. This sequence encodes CSAEPDETQYF.

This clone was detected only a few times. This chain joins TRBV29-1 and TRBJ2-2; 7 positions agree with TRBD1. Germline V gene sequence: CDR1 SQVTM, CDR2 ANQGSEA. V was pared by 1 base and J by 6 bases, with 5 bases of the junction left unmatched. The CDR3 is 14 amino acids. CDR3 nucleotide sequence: TGCAGCGTTGAAGGACAGGGCCTGGCCGGGGAGCTGTTTTTT. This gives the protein CSVEGQGLAGELFF.